This T cell receptor (beta chain) derives from a study of post-analysis software for immune sequencing data. Overall study findings and caveats: Five TRBV segments were significantly more frequent in patients than in controls. TRBV5-6, TRBV5-1 and TRBV20-1 were among these segments.

Concerning this clonotype: Antigen specificity is unknown.

V dropped 3 bases and J dropped 11 bases, with 26 bases sitting between them. Per the germline V gene, CDR1 is MDHEN and CDR2 is SYDVKM. This CDR3 has 17 amino acids. Built from TCR beta cDNA, the libraries had unique molecular identifiers in them. Around 500,000 cDNA molecules were obtained per 1 to 10 million input T cells. TCRdb called the PCR reads again in MiXCR, with one record for every CDR3 protein. The table records 750,000 to 950,000 distinct CDR3 sequences, approximately 44% of them present only once. The clonotype comes from a girl aged 10 to 17 with multiple sclerosis. Source material: blood. The chain joins TRBV28 to TRBJ2-1; TRBD2 might be the D (5 bases). The CDR3 sequence: CASSFGLAELRVVKQFF. The CDR3 DNA reads TGTGCCAGCAGTTTTGGGCTAGCAGAGCTTCGGGTCGTGAAGCAGTTCTTC. The variable domain in full, completed from reference TRBV28 and TRBJ2-1, reads DVKVTQSSRYLVKRTGEKVFLECVQDMDHENMFWYRQDPGLGLRLIYFSYDVKMKEKGDIPEGYSVSREKKERFSLILESASTNQTSMYLCASSFGLAELRVVKQFFGPGTRLTVL.